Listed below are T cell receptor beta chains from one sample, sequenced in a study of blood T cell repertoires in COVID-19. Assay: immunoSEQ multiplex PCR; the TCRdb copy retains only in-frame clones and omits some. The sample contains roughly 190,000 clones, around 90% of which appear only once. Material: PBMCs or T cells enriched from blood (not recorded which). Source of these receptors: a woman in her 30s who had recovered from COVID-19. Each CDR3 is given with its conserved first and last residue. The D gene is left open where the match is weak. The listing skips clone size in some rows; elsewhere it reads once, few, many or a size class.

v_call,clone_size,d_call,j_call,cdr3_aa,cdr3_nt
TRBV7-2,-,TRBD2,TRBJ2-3,CASSIPGLAGGGYTQYF,TGTGCCAGCAGCATACCGGGACTAGCGGGGGGAGGCTATACGCAGTATTTT
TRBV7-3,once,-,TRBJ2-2,CASSSVGGGYTGELFF,TGTGCCAGCAGCTCCGTGGGAGGGGGGTACACCGGGGAGCTGTTTTTT
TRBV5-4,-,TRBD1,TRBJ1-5,CASSLAGGQPQHF,TGTGCCAGCAGCTTGGCAGGGGGTCAGCCCCAGCATTTT
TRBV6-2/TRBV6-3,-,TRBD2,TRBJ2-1,CASSVPGLGGHEQFF,TGTGCCAGCAGTGTACCGGGACTAGGGGGTCATGAGCAGTTCTTC
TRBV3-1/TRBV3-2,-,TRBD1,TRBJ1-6,CASSLRDRTDSPLHF,TGTGCCAGCAGCCTCAGGGACAGAACAGATTCACCCCTCCACTTT
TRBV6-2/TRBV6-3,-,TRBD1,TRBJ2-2,CASSPLRTGKSELFF,TGTGCCAGCAGTCCGCTTCGGACAGGGAAGTCAGAGCTGTTTTTT
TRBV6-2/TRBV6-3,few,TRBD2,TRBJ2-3,CASSYPSGGITDTQYF,TGTGCCAGCAGTTACCCTAGCGGGGGAATTACAGATACGCAGTATTTT
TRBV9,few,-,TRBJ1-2,CASSPTPGTVSGGYTF,TGTGCCAGCAGCCCCACTCCAGGGACTGTGTCTGGAGGCTACACCTTC
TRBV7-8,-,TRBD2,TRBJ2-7,CASSPTSRYEQYF,TGTGCCAGCAGCCCGACTAGCCGCTACGAGCAGTACTTC
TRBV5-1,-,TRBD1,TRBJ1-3,CASSRGQAGNTIYF,TGCGCCAGCAGCCGGGGACAGGCGGGAAACACCATATATTTT
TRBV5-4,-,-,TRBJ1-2,CASSLRRGIVNYGYTF,TGTGCCAGCAGCTTGCGCAGGGGAATTGTTAACTATGGCTACACCTTC
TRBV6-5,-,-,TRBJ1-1,CASSLSTGAGTEAFF,TGTGCCAGCAGTCTGAGCACAGGCGCAGGGACTGAAGCTTTCTTT
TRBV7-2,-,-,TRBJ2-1,CASSLLRGLGNEQFF,TGTGCCAGCAGCCTCCTAAGGGGTTTAGGCAATGAGCAGTTCTTC
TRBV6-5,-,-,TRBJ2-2,CASSYVGGSTGELFF,TGTGCCAGCAGTTATGTGGGGGGAAGCACCGGGGAGCTGTTTTTT
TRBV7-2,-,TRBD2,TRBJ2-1,CASSPEPPTSGIGNEQFF,TGTGCCAGCAGCCCCGAACCACCGACTAGCGGGATCGGCAATGAGCAGTTCTTC
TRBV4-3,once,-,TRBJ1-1,CASSQASGPNTEAFF,TGCGCCAGCAGCCAAGCGTCAGGGCCGAACACTGAAGCTTTCTTT
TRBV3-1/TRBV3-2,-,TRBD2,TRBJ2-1,CASSHSPVGGRGRQFF,TGTGCCAGCAGCCACTCTCCGGTAGGCGGGAGGGGGCGGCAGTTCTTC
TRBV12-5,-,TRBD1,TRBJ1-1,CASGSLDRDGEAFF,TGTGCTAGTGGTTCACTAGACAGGGACGGTGAAGCTTTCTTT
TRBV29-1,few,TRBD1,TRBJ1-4,CSVEQTGEEEKLFF,TGCAGCGTTGAACAAACAGGGGAGGAAGAAAAACTGTTTTTT
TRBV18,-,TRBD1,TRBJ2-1,CASSADRGTNEQFF,TGTGCCAGCTCAGCGGACAGGGGTACCAATGAGCAGTTCTTC
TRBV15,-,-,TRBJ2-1,CATSRDNSGPQHEQFF,TGTGCCACCAGCAGAGATAACTCGGGTCCCCAGCATGAGCAGTTCTTC
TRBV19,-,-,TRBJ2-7,CASSTHPGARYEQYF,TGTGCCAGTAGTACCCACCCAGGGGCGCGGTACGAGCAGTACTTC
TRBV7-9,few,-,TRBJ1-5,CASSLPPGQPQHF,TGTGCCAGCAGCTTACCCCCGGGGCAGCCCCAGCATTTT
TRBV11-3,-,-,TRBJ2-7,CASSFPGTPYEQYF,TGTGCCAGCAGCTTTCCAGGTACCCCCTACGAGCAGTACTTC
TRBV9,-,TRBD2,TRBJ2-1,CASSARGGAGYNEQFF,TGTGCCAGCAGCGCTCGCGGGGGGGCGGGCTACAATGAGCAGTTCTTC
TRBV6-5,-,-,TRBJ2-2,CASRIATGNTGELFF,TGTGCCAGCAGAATCGCGACAGGGAACACCGGGGAGCTGTTTTTT
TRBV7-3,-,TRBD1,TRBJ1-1,CASSTTGGPNTEAFF,TGTGCCAGCAGTACTACAGGGGGGCCGAACACTGAAGCTTTCTTT
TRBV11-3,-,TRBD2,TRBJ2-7,CASSARTSGNRRGWEQYF,TGTGCCAGCAGCGCACGGACTAGCGGGAACCGTCGCGGATGGGAGCAGTACTTC
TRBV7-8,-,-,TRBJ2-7,CASSPSAYEQYF,TGTGCCAGCAGCCCCTCAGCCTACGAGCAGTACTTC
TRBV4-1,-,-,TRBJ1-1,CASSPYVQQGNTEAFF,TGCGCCAGCAGCCCCTACGTTCAACAGGGGAACACTGAAGCTTTCTTT
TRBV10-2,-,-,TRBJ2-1,CASKEISTYNEQFF,TGCGCCAGCAAGGAGATCTCTACCTACAATGAGCAGTTCTTC
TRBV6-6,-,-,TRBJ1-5,CASTGNQGEGQPQHF,TGTGCCAGCACCGGAAACCAGGGTGAAGGACAGCCCCAGCATTTT
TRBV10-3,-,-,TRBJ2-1,CAISDIEDSSYNEQFF,TGTGCCATCAGTGATATTGAGGACAGCTCCTACAATGAGCAGTTCTTC
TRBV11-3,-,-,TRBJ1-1,CASSLIAGKAFF,TGTGCCAGCAGCTTGATAGCGGGGAAGGCTTTCTTT
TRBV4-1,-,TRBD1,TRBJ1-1,CASSQDLQGYTEAFF,TGCGCCAGCAGCCAAGATTTACAGGGGTACACTGAAGCTTTCTTT
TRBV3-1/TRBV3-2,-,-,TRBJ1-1,CASSQDFSGKGSTEAFF,TGTGCCAGCAGCCAAGATTTCTCAGGGAAGGGTTCCACTGAAGCTTTCTTT
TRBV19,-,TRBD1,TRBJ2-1,CASRGGQGDYNEQFF,TGTGCCAGTAGGGGGGGACAGGGGGATTACAATGAGCAGTTCTTC
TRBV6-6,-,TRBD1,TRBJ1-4,CASSYSSGQINEKLFF,TGTGCCAGCAGTTACTCTTCGGGACAGATTAATGAAAAACTGTTTTTT
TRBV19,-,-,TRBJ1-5,CASTSGPEGNQPQHF,TGTGCCAGTACCAGCGGGCCAGAGGGCAATCAGCCCCAGCATTTT
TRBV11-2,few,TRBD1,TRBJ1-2,CASSSTTGWLTDGYTF,TGTGCCAGCAGCTCGACGACAGGGTGGCTAACAGACGGCTACACCTTC
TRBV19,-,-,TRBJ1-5,CASSISVGSNQPQHF,TGTGCCAGTAGTATATCGGTGGGCAGCAATCAGCCCCAGCATTTT
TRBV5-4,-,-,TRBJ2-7,CASSLRGYEQYF,TGTGCCAGCAGCTTGAGGGGGTACGAGCAGTACTTC
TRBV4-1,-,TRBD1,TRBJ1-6,CASSPDRVYSPLHF,TGCGCCAGCAGCCCCGACAGGGTATATTCACCCCTCCACTTT
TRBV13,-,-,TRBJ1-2,CASHGGLPQDYGYTF,TGTGCCAGCCACGGGGGACTGCCACAGGACTATGGCTACACCTTC
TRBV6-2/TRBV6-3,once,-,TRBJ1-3,CASSGIPGGEAGNTIYF,TGTGCCAGCAGTGGGATCCCTGGGGGCGAAGCTGGAAACACCATATATTTT
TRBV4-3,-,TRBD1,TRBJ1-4,CASSQVLRVQGLSEKLFF,TGCGCCAGCAGCCAAGTCTTAAGGGTACAGGGGTTATCTGAAAAACTGTTTTTT
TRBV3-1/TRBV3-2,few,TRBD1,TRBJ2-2,CASRTQGSGELFF,TGTGCCAGCAGGACACAGGGGTCCGGGGAGCTGTTTTTT
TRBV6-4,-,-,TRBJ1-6,CASPLPPLHF,TGTGCCAGCCCGCTACCCCCCCTCCACTTT
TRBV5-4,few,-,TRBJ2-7,CASSLPAVEQYF,TGTGCCAGCAGCTTGCCCGCAGTCGAGCAGTACTTC
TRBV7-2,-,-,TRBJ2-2,CASGRTSKGAGELFF,TGTGCCAGCGGTAGGACGTCAAAAGGGGCCGGGGAGCTGTTTTTT
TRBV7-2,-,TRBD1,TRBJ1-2,CASSPGGGWAYTF,TGTGCCAGCAGCCCAGGGGGTGGCTGGGCCTACACCTTC
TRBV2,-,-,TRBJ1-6,CATTIQGRGSPLHF,TGTGCCACCACGATCCAGGGTAGGGGTTCACCCCTCCACTTT
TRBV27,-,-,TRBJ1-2,CASRGAGYGYTF,TGTGCCAGCAGGGGGGCCGGCTATGGCTACACCTTC
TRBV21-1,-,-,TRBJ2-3,CASSAGTSGRISTDTQYF,TGTGCCAGCAGTGCCGGGACTAGCGGCAGAATTAGCACAGATACGCAGTATTTT
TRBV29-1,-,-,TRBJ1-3,CSVEGGGNTIYF,TGCAGCGTTGAGGGGGGAGGAAACACCATATATTTT
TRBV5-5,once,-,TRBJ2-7,CASSLNTRSSYEQYF,TGTGCCAGCAGCTTGAACACAAGATCCTCCTACGAGCAGTACTTC
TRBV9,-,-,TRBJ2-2,CASGPGINTGELFF,TGTGCCAGCGGTCCCGGGATTAACACCGGGGAGCTGTTTTTT
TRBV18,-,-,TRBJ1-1,CASSPDDRNTEAFF,TGTGCCAGCTCACCAGATGACAGGAACACTGAAGCTTTCTTT
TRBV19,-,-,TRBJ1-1,CASSIGGATEANTEAFF,TGTGCCAGTAGTATCGGGGGGGCAACGGAGGCGAACACTGAAGCTTTCTTT
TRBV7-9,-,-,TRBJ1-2,CASSRQTISDYGYTF,TGTGCCAGCAGCCGGCAGACAATTTCTGACTATGGCTACACCTTC